This T cell receptor beta chain was observed in a study of naive and memory T cell subsets. Study-level findings and limits: Expression changes during T cell differentiation may affect RNA-based TCR counts. Naive repertoires, especially CD8, held a few larger clonotypes, possibly memory cells re-expressing CD45RA.

This clonotype was detected only a few times. The antigen remains unidentified. An equimolar mix of two oligonucleotides served as the beta constant-region primer for TRBC1 and TRBC2. TCRdb fed the UMI-ligation and nested PCR reads into MiXCR, producing one record per CDR3 protein. Of about 150,000 distinct CDR3 sequences listed, about 17% are singletons. The CDR3 is 16 residues long. V was pared by 2 bases and J by 5 bases, with 15 bases between. Germline V lookup: CDR1 SGHVS, CDR2 FNYEAQ. Sequential positive selection took CD4 T cells first, then CD8 T cells. Source material: naive CD4+ T cells from blood. The rearrangement uses TRBV7-6 and TRBJ1-4, with TRBD1 as a possible D gene (6 bases). The origin of this receptor is a human donor in good health. The CDR3 nucleotides read TGTGCCAGCAGCTTACGCAGCGCGGGGGCAAATGAAAAACTGTTTTTT. Protein sequence: CASSLRSAGANEKLFF. The full variable domain, completed using reference TRBV7-6 and TRBJ1-4, is GAGVSQSPRYKVTKRGQDVALRCDPISGHVSLYWYRQALGQGPEFLTYFNYEAQQDKSGLPNDRFSAERPEGSISTLTIQRTEQRDSAMYRCASSLRSAGANEKLFFGSGTQLSVL.